This T cell receptor beta chain was sequenced in a study of patients and donors after allogeneic stem cell transplantation. This clonotype has only a few counts. This CDR3 has 12 amino acids. V gave up 4 bases and J gave up 7 bases, with 10 bases separating them. CDR1 and CDR2 (germline): SNHLY, FYNNEI. TCRdb re-called the RT-PCR reads through MiXCR, storing one row per CDR3 protein. The sample carries approximately 200,000 distinct CDR3 sequences, less than 45% recorded once. The specimen sequenced was blood, either unsorted or a sorted T cell fraction (not recorded which). The receptor was derived from a human donor who was either an allogeneic HSCT recipient or a stem cell or donor lymphocyte infusion donor (not recorded which). It is not recorded whose cells these are; they may come from a transplant donor. The chain couples TRBV2 to TRBJ1-2; D not certain. The CDR3 region has the DNA TGTGCCAGCAGTGGTCTAAATGTTGGCTACACCTTC. Protein product: CASSGLNVGYTF. Full variable domain (outside the CDR3, taken from reference TRBV2 and TRBJ1-2): EPEVTQTPSHQVTQMGQEVILRCVPISNHLYFYWYRQILGQKVEFLVSFYNNEISEKSEIFDDQFSVERPDGSNFTLKIRSTKLEDSAMYFCASSGLNVGYTFGSGTRLTVV.